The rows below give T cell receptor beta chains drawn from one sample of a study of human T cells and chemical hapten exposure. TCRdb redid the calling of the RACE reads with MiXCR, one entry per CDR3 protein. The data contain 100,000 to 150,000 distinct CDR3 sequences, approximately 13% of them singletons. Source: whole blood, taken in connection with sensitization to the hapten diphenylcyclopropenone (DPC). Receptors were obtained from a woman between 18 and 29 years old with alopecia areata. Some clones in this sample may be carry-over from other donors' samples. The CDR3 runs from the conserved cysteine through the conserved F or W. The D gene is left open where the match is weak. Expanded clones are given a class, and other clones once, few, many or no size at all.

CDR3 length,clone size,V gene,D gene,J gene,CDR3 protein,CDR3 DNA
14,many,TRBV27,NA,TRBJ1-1,CASSFGQKNTEAFF,TGTGCCAGCAGCTTCGGACAGAAGAACACTGAAGCTTTCTTT
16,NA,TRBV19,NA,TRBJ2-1,CASSIVGGSSYNEQFF,TGTGCCAGTAGTATAGTAGGGGGATCTTCCTACAATGAGCAGTTCTTC
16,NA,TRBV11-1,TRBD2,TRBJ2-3,CASSPKTSGGADTQYF,TGTGCCAGCAGCCCTAAGACTAGCGGGGGGGCGGATACGCAGTATTTT
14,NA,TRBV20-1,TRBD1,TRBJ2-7,CSAEKRQGSYEQYF,TGCAGTGCTGAGAAAAGACAGGGCAGTTACGAGCAGTACTTC
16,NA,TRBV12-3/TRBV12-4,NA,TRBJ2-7,CASSLKLVSADYEQYF,TGTGCCAGCAGTTTAAAGCTCGTGTCGGCAGACTACGAGCAGTACTTC
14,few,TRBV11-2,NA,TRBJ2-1,CASSLDRRNNEQFF,TGTGCCAGCAGCTTAGACAGGAGAAACAATGAGCAGTTCTTC
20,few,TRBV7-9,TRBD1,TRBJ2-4,CASSLNRGQDNALAKNIQYF,TGTGCCAGCAGCCTAAACAGGGGGCAGGATAACGCCCTAGCCAAAAACATTCAGTACTTC
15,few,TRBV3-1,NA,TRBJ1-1,CASSYITGIGTEAFF,TGTGCCAGCAGCTATATAACAGGGATCGGCACTGAAGCTTTCTTT
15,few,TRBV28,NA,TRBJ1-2,CASSAPGPTADGYTF,TGTGCCAGCAGCGCACCGGGCCCAACCGCCGATGGCTACACCTTC
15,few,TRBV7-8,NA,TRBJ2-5,CASSSARGAGETQYF,TGTGCCAGCAGCTCCGCCAGGGGGGCGGGTGAGACCCAGTACTTC
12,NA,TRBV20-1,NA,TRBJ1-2,CSALTENYGYTF,TGCAGTGCTTTGACAGAGAACTATGGCTACACCTTC
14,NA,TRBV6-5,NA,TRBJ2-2,CASSYQVNTGELFF,TGTGCCAGCAGTTACCAGGTGAACACCGGGGAGCTGTTTTTT
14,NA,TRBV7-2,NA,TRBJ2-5,CASSLAGPQETQYF,TGTGCCAGCAGCTTAGCTGGCCCCCAAGAGACCCAGTACTTC
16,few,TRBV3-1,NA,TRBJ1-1,CASSQEWQGSNTEAFF,TGTGCCAGCAGCCAAGAGTGGCAGGGCTCGAACACTGAAGCTTTCTTT
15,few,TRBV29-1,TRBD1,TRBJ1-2,CSALGTGRSNYGYTF,TGCAGCGCCCTAGGGACAGGGAGGTCCAACTATGGCTACACCTTC
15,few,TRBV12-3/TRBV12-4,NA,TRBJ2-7,CASSPTNTRSYEQYF,TGTGCCAGCAGCCCAACTAATACTCGGTCCTACGAGCAGTACTTC
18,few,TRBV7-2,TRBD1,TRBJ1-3,CASSLGYSGQALGNTIYF,TGTGCCAGCAGCTTAGGATATTCGGGACAGGCGCTCGGAAACACCATATATTTT
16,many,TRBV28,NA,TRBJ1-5,CASSLGNRGPNQPQHF,TGTGCCAGCAGTCTCGGGAACAGAGGGCCCAATCAGCCCCAGCATTTT
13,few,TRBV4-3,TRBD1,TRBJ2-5,CASSQTGLETQYF,TGCGCCAGCAGCCAGACAGGGCTAGAGACCCAGTACTTC
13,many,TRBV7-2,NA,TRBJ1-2,CASSFGGVEGYTF,TGTGCCAGCAGCTTTGGGGGAGTCGAAGGCTACACCTTC
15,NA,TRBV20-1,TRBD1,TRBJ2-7,CSAREDGTGIREQYF,TGCAGTGCTAGAGAAGATGGGACAGGGATTCGGGAGCAGTACTTC
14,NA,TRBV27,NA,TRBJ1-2,CASSLSGYSYGYTF,TGTGCCAGCAGTTTATCAGGGTATAGCTATGGCTACACCTTC
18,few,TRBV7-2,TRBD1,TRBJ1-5,CASSTGTGDLYSNQPQHF,TGTGCCAGCAGTACCGGGACAGGCGACCTTTATAGCAATCAGCCCCAGCATTTT
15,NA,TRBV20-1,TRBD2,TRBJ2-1,CSAYSGGGSYNEQFF,TGCAGTGCTTACTCGGGGGGGGGCTCCTACAATGAGCAGTTCTTC
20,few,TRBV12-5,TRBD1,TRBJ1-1,CASGLALGSGQGAWNTEAFF,TGTGCTAGTGGTTTGGCACTCGGATCGGGACAGGGGGCCTGGAACACTGAAGCTTTCTTT
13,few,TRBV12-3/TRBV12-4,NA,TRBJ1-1,CASTNILDTEAFF,TGTGCCAGCACCAACATTTTGGACACTGAAGCTTTCTTT
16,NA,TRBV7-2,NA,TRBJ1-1,CASSLWAGGPHTEAFF,TGTGCCAGCAGCCTATGGGCCGGGGGTCCTCACACTGAAGCTTTCTTT
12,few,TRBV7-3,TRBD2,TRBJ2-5,CASSSTGGTQYF,TGTGCCAGCAGCTCGACGGGGGGTACCCAGTACTTC
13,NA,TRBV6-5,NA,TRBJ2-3,CASMGGRSYTQYF,TGTGCCAGTATGGGGGGGCGCTCGTATACGCAGTATTTT
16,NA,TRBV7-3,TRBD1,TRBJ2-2,CASSYMTGIRAGELFF,TGTGCCAGCAGCTACATGACAGGGATCCGGGCCGGGGAGCTGTTTTTT
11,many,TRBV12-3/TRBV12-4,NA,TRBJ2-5,CASSEQETQYF,TGTGCCAGCAGTGAACAAGAGACCCAGTACTTC
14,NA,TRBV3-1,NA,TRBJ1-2,CASSPPGGSYGYTF,TGTGCCAGCAGCCCTCCTGGGGGGAGCTATGGCTACACCTTC
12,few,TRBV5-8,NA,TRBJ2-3,CASSLPTDTQYF,TGTGCCAGCAGCTTACCGACAGATACGCAGTATTTT
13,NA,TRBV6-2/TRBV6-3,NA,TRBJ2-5,CASSQYPKETQYF,TGTGCCAGCAGTCAATATCCGAAAGAGACCCAGTACTTC
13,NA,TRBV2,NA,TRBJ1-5,CASSVGGNQPQHF,TGTGCCAGCAGTGTGGGTGGAAATCAGCCCCAGCATTTT
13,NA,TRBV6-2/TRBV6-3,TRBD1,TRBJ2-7,CASRDRDLYEQYF,TGTGCCAGCCGGGACAGGGATCTCTACGAGCAGTACTTC
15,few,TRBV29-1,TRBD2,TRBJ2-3,CSVRRASGRTDTQYF,TGCAGCGTGAGGCGGGCTAGCGGACGCACAGATACGCAGTATTTT
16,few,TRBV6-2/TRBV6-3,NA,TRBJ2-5,CASSIETGLIEFERYF,TGTGCCAGCAGTATCGAAACAGGTTTAATTGAATTCGAGCGGTACTTC
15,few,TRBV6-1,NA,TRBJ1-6,CASSEGEGVRSPLHF,TGTGCCAGCAGTGAAGGGGAGGGGGTTAGATCACCCCTCCACTTT
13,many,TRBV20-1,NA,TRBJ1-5,CSASGTLVGPQHF,TGCAGTGCTAGTGGAACACTGGTGGGGCCCCAGCATTTT
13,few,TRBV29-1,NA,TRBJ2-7,CSVASALAYEQYF,TGCAGCGTCGCATCGGCCCTCGCCTACGAGCAGTACTTC
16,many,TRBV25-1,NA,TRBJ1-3,CASSGSDSSVRNTIYF,TGTGCCAGCAGTGGATCGGACAGTAGTGTCCGAAACACCATATATTTT
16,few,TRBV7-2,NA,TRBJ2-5,CASSPTPWDNQETQYF,TGTGCCAGCAGCCCGACGCCCTGGGACAACCAAGAGACCCAGTACTTC
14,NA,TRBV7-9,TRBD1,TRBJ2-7,CASSLTGGRYEQYF,TGTGCCAGCAGCTTGACAGGGGGAAGATACGAGCAGTACTTC
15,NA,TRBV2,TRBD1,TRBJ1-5,CATRDREGELGPQHF,TGTGCCACTAGGGACAGGGAAGGGGAGCTTGGGCCCCAGCATTTT
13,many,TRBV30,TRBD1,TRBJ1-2,CAWSVKGGRSYTF,TGTGCCTGGAGTGTAAAAGGGGGCAGGAGCTACACCTTC
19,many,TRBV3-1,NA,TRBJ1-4,CASSQGYGSSRRSNEKLFF,TGTGCCAGCAGCCAAGGGTACGGTTCTTCGAGGCGTTCTAATGAAAAACTGTTTTTT
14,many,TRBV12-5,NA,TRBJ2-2,CASGAGWGTGELFF,TGTGCTAGTGGTGCGGGGTGGGGCACCGGGGAGCTGTTTTTT
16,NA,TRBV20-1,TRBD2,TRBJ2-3,CSARGAASGGIDTQYF,TGCAGTGCTAGAGGGGCCGCTAGCGGGGGAATAGATACGCAGTATTTT
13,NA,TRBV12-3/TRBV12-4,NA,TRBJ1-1,CASRIGHYTEAFF,TGTGCCAGCAGGATCGGCCACTACACTGAAGCTTTCTTT
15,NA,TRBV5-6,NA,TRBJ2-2,CASSYTGLRTGELFF,TGTGCCAGCAGCTATACCGGGCTTCGCACCGGGGAGCTGTTTTTT
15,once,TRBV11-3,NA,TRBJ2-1,CASSLGGENYNEQFF,TGTGCCAGCAGCTTAGGCGGGGAGAACTACAATGAGCAGTTCTTC